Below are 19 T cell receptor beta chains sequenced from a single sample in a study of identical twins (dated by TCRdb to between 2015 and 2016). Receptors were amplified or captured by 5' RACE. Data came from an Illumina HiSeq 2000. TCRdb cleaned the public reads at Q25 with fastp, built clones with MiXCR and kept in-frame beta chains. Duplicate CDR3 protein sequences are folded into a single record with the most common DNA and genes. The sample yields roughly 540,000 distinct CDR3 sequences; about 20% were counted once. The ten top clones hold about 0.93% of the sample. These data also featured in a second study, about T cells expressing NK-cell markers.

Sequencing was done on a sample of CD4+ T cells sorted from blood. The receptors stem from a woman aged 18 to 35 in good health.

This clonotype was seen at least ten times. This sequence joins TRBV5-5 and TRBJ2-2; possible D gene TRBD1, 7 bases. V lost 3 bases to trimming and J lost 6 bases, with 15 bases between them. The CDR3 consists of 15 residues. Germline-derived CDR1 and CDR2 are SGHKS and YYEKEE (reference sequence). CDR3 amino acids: CASSSEGAGSGELFF. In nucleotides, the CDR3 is TGTGCCAGCAGCTCGGAGGGGGCAGGCTCCGGGGAGCTGTTTTTT.

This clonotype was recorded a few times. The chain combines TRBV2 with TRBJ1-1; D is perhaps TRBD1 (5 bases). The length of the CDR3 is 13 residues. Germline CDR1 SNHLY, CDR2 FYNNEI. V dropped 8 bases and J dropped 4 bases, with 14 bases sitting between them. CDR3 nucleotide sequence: TGTGCCAGCCAGCCGGGGGGAAGCACTGAAGCTTTCTTT. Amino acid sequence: CASQPGGSTEAFF.

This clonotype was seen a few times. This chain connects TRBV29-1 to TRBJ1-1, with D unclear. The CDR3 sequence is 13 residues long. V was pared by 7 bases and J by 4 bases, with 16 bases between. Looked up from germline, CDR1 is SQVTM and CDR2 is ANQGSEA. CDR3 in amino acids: CSASTGDGTEAFF. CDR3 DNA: TGCAGCGCCTCCACCGGGGATGGCACTGAAGCTTTCTTT.

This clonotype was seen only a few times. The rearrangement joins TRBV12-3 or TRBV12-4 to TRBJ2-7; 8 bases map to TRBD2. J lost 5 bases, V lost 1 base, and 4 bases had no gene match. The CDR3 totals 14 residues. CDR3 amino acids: CASSLGLATNEQYF. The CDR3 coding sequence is TGTGCCAGCAGTTTAGGACTAGCGACCAACGAGCAGTACTTC.

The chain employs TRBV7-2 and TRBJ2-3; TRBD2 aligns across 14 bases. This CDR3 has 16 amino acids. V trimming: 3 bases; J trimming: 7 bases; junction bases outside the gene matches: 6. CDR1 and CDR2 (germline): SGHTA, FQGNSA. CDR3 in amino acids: CASSLRLAGGPHTQYF. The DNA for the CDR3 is TGTGCCAGCAGCTTGAGACTAGCGGGAGGGCCGCATACGCAGTATTTT.

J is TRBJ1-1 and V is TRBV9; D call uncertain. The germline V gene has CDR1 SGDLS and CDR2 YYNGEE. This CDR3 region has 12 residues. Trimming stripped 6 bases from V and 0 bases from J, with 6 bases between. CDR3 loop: CASNPVNTEAFF. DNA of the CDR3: TGTGCCAGCAACCCCGTGAACACTGAAGCTTTCTTT.

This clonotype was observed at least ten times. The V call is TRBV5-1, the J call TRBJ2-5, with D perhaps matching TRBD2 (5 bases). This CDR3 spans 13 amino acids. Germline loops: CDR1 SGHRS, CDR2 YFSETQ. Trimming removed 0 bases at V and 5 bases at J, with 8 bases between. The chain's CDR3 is CASSLGTGETQYF. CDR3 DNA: TGCGCCAGCAGCTTGGGGACGGGGGAGACCCAGTACTTC.

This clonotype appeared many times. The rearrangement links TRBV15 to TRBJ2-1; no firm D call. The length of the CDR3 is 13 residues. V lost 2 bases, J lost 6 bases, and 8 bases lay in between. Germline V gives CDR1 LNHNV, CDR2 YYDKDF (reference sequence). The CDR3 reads CATSRKIGNEQFF. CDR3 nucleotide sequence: TGTGCCACCAGCAGAAAGATAGGCAATGAGCAGTTCTTC.

CDR3 amino acids: CASSLRTVGVADEQYF. The CDR3 bases are TGTGCCAGCAGCTTACGTACAGTCGGAGTGGCGGACGAGCAGTACTTC. The chain is built from TRBV7-9 and TRBJ2-7, with D unclear. This CDR3 is 16 amino acids long. Trimming pared 2 bases from V and 5 bases from J, leaving 19 bases between. CDR1 and CDR2 from the germline V gene are SEHNR and FQNEAQ (reference sequence).

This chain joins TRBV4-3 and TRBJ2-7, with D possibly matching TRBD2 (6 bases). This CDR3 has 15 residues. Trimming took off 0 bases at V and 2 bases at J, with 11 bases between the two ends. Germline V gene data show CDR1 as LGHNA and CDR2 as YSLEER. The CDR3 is CASSQEAGAAYEQYF. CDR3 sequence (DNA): TGCGCCAGCAGCCAAGAAGCGGGTGCGGCCTACGAGCAGTACTTC.

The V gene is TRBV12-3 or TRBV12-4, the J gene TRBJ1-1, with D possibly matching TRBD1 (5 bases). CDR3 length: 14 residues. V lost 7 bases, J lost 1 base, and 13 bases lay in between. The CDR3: CASNSVGPNTEAFF. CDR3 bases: TGTGCCAGCAATTCTGTGGGACCGAACACTGAAGCTTTCTTT.

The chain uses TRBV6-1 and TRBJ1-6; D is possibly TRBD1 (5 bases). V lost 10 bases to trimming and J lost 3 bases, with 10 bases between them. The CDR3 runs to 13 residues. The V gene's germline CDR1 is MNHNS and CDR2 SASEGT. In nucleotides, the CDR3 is TGTGCCACCCTGACAGTCTATAATTCACCCCTCCACTTT. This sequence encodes CATLTVYNSPLHF.

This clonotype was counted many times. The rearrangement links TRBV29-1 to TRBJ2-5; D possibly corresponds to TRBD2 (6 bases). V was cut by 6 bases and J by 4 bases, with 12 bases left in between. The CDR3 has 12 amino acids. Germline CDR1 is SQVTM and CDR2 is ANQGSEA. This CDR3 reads CSVSRRGETQYF. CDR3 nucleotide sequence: TGCAGCGTGTCGAGGCGGGGAGAGACCCAGTACTTC.

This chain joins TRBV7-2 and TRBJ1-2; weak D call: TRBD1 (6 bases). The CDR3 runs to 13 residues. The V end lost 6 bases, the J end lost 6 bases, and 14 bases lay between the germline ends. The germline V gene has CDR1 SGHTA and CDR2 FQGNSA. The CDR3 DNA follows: TGTGCCAGCAGTAAACAGGGCCTCCATGGCTACACCTTC. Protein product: CASSKQGLHGYTF.

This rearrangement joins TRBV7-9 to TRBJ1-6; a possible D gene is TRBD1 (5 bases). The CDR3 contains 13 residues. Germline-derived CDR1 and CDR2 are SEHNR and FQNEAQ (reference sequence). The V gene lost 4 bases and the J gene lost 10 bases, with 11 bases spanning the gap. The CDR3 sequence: CASSSEGASPLHF. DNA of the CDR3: TGTGCCAGCAGCTCCGAAGGGGCATCACCCCTCCACTTT.

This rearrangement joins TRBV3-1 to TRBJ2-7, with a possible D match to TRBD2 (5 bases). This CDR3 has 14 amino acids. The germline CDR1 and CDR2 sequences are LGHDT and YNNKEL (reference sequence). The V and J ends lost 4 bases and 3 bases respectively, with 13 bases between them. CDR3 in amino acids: CASSLLGRGYEQYF. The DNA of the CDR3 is TGTGCCAGCAGCCTCCTGGGCCGGGGCTACGAGCAGTACTTC.

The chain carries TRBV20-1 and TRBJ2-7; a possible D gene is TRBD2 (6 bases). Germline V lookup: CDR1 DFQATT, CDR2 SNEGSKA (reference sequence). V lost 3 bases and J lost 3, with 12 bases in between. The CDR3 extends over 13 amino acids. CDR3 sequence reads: CSASRRELYEQYF. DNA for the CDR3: TGCAGTGCTAGTCGACGGGAGCTCTACGAGCAGTACTTC.

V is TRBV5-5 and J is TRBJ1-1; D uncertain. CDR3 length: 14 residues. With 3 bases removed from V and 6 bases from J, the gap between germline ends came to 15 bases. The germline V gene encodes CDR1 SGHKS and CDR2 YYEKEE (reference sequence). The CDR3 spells CASSSGSSVAEAFF. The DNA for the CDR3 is TGTGCCAGCAGCTCCGGATCGAGTGTCGCTGAAGCTTTCTTT.

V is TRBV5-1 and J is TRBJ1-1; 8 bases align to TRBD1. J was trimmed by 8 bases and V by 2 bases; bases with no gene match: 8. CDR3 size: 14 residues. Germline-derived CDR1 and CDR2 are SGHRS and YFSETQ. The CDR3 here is CASSFRGRDPEAFF. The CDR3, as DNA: TGCGCCAGCAGCTTCAGGGGGCGCGACCCGGAAGCTTTCTTT.